The rows below give T cell receptor beta chains drawn from one sample of a study of OX40 agonist ivuxolimab in advanced cancers. Clones were sequenced by immunoSEQ multiplex PCR, and TCRdb holds only the in-frame ones, with some missing. Here the sample spans about 68,000 clones, roughly nine tenths being singletons. The starting material was CD4+ or CD8+ T cells sorted from blood, obtained in a trial of the OX40 agonist ivuxolimab. The source is an adult with an advanced solid tumor such as melanoma, head and neck, liver or kidney cancer. Both conserved end residues are part of each CDR3. Each record gives: J gene, D gene, clone size, V gene, CDR3 protein, CDR3 DNA. The D gene is left open where the match is weak. Some rows mark clone size as missing; the rest say once, few, many or name a class of expanded clone.

TRBJ2-1,.,.,TRBV20-1,CSAPKRDEQFF,TGCAGTGCGCCTAAGCGGGATGAGCAGTTCTTC
TRBJ1-1,TRBD1,.,TRBV9,CASSGNRGLSTEAFF,TGTGCCAGCAGCGGAAACAGGGGGCTGAGTACTGAAGCTTTCTTT
TRBJ2-3,TRBD2,.,TRBV5-1,CASRTSGSGDTQYF,TGCGCCAGCCGGACTAGCGGGAGTGGAGATACGCAGTATTTT
TRBJ2-7,TRBD1,.,TRBV6-5,CASSYSGQPYEQYF,TGTGCCAGCAGTTACTCGGGACAGCCCTACGAGCAGTACTTC
TRBJ2-7,.,.,TRBV2,CASSSSRARASYEQYF,TGTGCCAGCAGTAGCTCTAGGGCCCGGGCATCCTACGAGCAGTACTTC
TRBJ2-7,.,.,TRBV4-1,CASSQLVLGFEQYF,TGCGCCAGCAGCCAATTGGTTTTAGGGTTCGAGCAGTACTTC
TRBJ2-2,TRBD1,.,TRBV7-7,CASSLAGQGARGGELFF,TGTGCTAGCAGCTTAGCTGGACAGGGGGCGCGAGGCGGGGAGCTGTTTTTT
TRBJ2-7,.,.,TRBV5-1,CASSLAGRDPYEQYF,TGCGCCAGCAGCTTGGCAGGCAGAGATCCCTACGAGCAGTACTTC
TRBJ2-7,TRBD2,.,TRBV18,CASSPLAGGFYEQYF,TGTGCCAGCTCACCGCTAGCGGGAGGGTTCTACGAGCAGTACTTC
TRBJ2-1,.,.,TRBV5-5,CASSPQPLSSYNEQFF,TGTGCCAGCAGCCCTCAGCCGCTGAGCTCCTACAATGAGCAGTTCTTC
TRBJ2-7,.,.,TRBV10-1,CASSEVKGPLRFPYEQYF,TGCGCCAGCAGTGAAGTAAAAGGGCCGCTTAGATTCCCCTACGAGCAGTACTTC
TRBJ2-7,TRBD2,.,TRBV11-2,CASSLDSGRGLDEQYF,TGTGCCAGCAGCTTAGATAGCGGGAGGGGCTTGGACGAGCAGTACTTC
TRBJ1-2,.,.,TRBV5-1,CASSQNGGAVYGYTF,TGCGCCAGCAGCCAAAACGGGGGAGCGGTGTATGGCTACACCTTC
TRBJ1-4,.,.,TRBV7-9,CASSKSGTYNEKLFF,TGTGCCAGCAGCAAGTCCGGGACCTATAATGAAAAACTGTTTTTT
TRBJ2-7,TRBD2,few,TRBV5-1,CASSPGLAGGPNEQYF,TGCGCCAGCAGCCCGGGACTAGCGGGAGGGCCCAACGAGCAGTACTTC
TRBJ2-4,TRBD1,.,TRBV5-1,CASTATGTYIQYF,TGCGCCAGCACAGCGACAGGGACATACATTCAGTACTTC
TRBJ1-3,TRBD1,.,TRBV5-6,CASSLTGDSGNTIYF,TGTGCCAGCAGCTTGACAGGGGACTCTGGAAACACCATATATTTT
TRBJ2-7,.,.,TRBV19,CASKNSGDYEQYF,TGTGCCAGTAAAAATAGCGGAGACTACGAGCAGTACTTC
TRBJ2-4,TRBD2,.,TRBV5-1,CASSFSGGIQYF,TGCGCCAGCAGCTTTAGCGGGGGCATTCAGTACTTC
TRBJ1-4,.,once,TRBV10-3,CAISTARGNEKLFF,TGTGCCATCAGTACCGCCAGGGGTAATGAAAAACTGTTTTTT
TRBJ1-1,.,.,TRBV5-1,CASSLTASGTEAFF,TGCGCCAGCAGCTTGACGGCTTCGGGCACTGAAGCTTTCTTT
TRBJ1-6,.,.,TRBV4-1,CASSQDMGPSSYNSPLHF,TGCGCCAGCAGCCAAGATATGGGTCCGAGCTCCTATAATTCACCCCTCCACTTT
TRBJ2-7,TRBD2,.,TRBV9,CASSTRPSGSSYEQYF,TGTGCCAGCAGCACACGTCCTAGCGGGAGCTCCTACGAGCAGTACTTC
TRBJ2-1,TRBD2,.,TRBV19,CASSLRSLAGVPEQFF,TGTGCCAGTAGTTTAAGATCACTAGCGGGAGTGCCTGAGCAGTTCTTC
TRBJ1-5,TRBD1,.,TRBV18,CASSPGEGQGATQPQHF,TGTGCCAGCTCACCAGGGGAGGGACAGGGGGCGACTCAGCCCCAGCATTTT
TRBJ2-5,TRBD1,.,TRBV2,CASSIAGTGGETQYF,TGTGCCAGTAGCATAGCCGGAACAGGGGGAGAGACCCAGTACTTC
TRBJ2-7,.,.,TRBV2,CASRGGYRVASRESSYEQYF,TGTGCCAGCAGGGGAGGGTACAGGGTGGCTAGCCGAGAATCCTCCTACGAGCAGTACTTC
TRBJ2-7,TRBD1,.,TRBV30,CAWTEQGASYEQYF,TGTGCCTGGACTGAACAGGGGGCTTCCTACGAGCAGTACTTC
TRBJ1-2,TRBD1,few,TRBV18,CASSPGQIYYGYTF,TGTGCCAGCTCACCGGGACAGATCTACTATGGCTACACCTTC
TRBJ2-7,TRBD2,.,TRBV6-1,CASSPGLASYEQYF,TGTGCCAGCAGTCCAGGACTAGCTTCCTACGAGCAGTACTTC
TRBJ2-2,.,.,TRBV2,CASSERTSDTGELFF,TGTGCCAGCAGTGAAAGGACTTCCGACACCGGGGAGCTGTTTTTT
TRBJ1-1,.,.,TRBV19,CASRYRVNTEAFF,TGTGCCAGCCGCTACCGGGTGAACACTGAAGCTTTCTTT
TRBJ1-5,TRBD1,.,TRBV19,CASNPDRWNQPQHF,TGTGCCAGTAACCCGGACAGGTGGAATCAGCCCCAGCATTTT